This T cell receptor (beta chain) was sequenced in a study of identical twins (dated by TCRdb to about 2016). For context, the study as a whole: To test whether fetal clonotypes persist, the study used deep sequencing on TCR alpha and beta repertoires from monozygotic twins, unrelated adults of various ages, and cord blood. To rule out contamination, replicate twin experiments were performed at different times with different library preparation protocols. Paper-wide results and their limitations: The excess sharing between twins in beta out-of-frame sequences was weaker because fewer shared sequences reduced the signal-to-noise ratio. Because the same donors could not be followed over many years, the conclusions relied on cross-sectional statistical analysis. Fewer insertions were carried by abundant cord blood beta clonotypes; a weaker similar trend was observed in young adult naive repertoires, while no such trend was observed in memory repertoires. Out-of-frame TCR alpha sharing in monozygotic twins was systematically underestimated by recombination models, whereas sharing between unrelated individuals was in agreement with the recombination models. Invariant T cells such as MAIT and iNKT could partly confound zero-insertion analyses, although diverse VJ usage argued against such confounding for most clonotypes. Compared with coincidental sharing between unrelated individuals, out-of-frame TCR alpha sequences shared between twins showed an excess of sequences with low generation probability.

Of note for this clonotype: Its specific antigen is unknown. No qualities accompany the bases; no much larger clone lies one base away.

The library was produced with 5' RACE. Sequencing instrument: Illumina HiSeq 2000. Template switching added a universal primer binding site, and the final cDNA carried a unique molecular identifier that allowed TCR cDNA molecules to be counted accurately. Specific primers in the conserved constant-segment region were used to synthesize first-strand cDNA for TCR alpha and beta chains. To control for contamination, each cDNA library was double barcoded with a SMART-Mk sample barcode plus Illumina barcodes. TruSeq adapter sequences and Illumina sample barcodes were added in two successive PCR steps. Sequencing of the TCR alpha and beta cDNA libraries was done on the Illumina HiSeq platform using custom primers. As for the authors' bioinformatics: MiGEC processed the raw reads to extract unique molecular identifiers, while MiXCR was used to determine the CDR3 positions. For each individual, recombination models were inferred using an EM algorithm with the repgenHMM and IGoR tools. Shared clonotypes were analyzed with the tcR package in R, and sharing was normalized by the product of cloneset sizes. Out-of-frame nonproductive sequences were analyzed to study raw recombination free of thymic and clonal selection effects. Starting from the raw public reads, TCRdb applied fastp trimming at Q25, assembled clones with MiXCR and retained in-frame beta chains. Rows are combined by CDR3 protein, so each entry shows the most common genes and DNA. TCRdb assigned the V and J calls; the authors' analysis was not used. The sample profile shows 250,000 to 300,000 distinct CDR3 sequences; about 8% of them were found once. The ten largest clones add up to 3% of the sample.

Every donor was a healthy Caucasian. The twin cohort consisted of three pairs of female monozygotic twins, all aged 18 to 29 years. CD4+ and CD8+ T cell populations were isolated with positive isolation kits from Invitrogen. The V end gives up 0 bases and the J end 5 bases, leaving 6 bases in the junction not matched to a gene. The CDR3 runs 16 amino acids, cysteine and phenylalanine included. The DNA shown is the 48-base CDR3, in frame from base 1. The germline V gene encodes CDR1 MNHEY and CDR2 SMNVEV (reference sequence). These data were also reused for a study on yellow fever vaccine responses in identical twins. Per that second paper: According to the authors, in identical twins the way T cells responded to vaccination appeared partly convergent and partly personalized. Focusing on identical twins, the study followed the T cell clones that responded to the vaccine, and did so with precision.

This receptor was obtained from a woman younger than 35 in good health. The sequenced sample was CD8+ T cells sorted from blood. The chain joins TRBV27 to TRBJ2-1, with 8 junctional bases fitting TRBD2. The CDR3 in this case is CASSLSGTSPNNEQFF. The DNA sequence is as follows: TGTGCCAGCAGTTTATCCGGGACTAGTCCTAACAATGAGCAGTTCTTC.